These T cell receptor beta chains were read from a single sample in a study of cytomegalovirus exposure and HLA in healthy donors. Assay: immunoSEQ multiplex PCR; the TCRdb copy retains only in-frame clones and omits some. The sample includes about 110,000 clones, 65% of them seen just once. Sequenced material: PBMCs. Every receptor here comes from a young man in good health and CMV-seropositive. Each CDR3 is given with its conserved first and last residue. The D gene is left open where the match is weak. Clone size appears in some rows only: once, few, many, or a class for an expanded clone.

-	TRBV2	TRBJ1-1	few	CASTLDSYTEAFF	TGTGCCAGCACCTTGGACAGTTACACTGAAGCTTTCTTT
TRBD1	TRBV6-5	TRBJ1-5	-	CASTTGTGLNQPQHF	TGTGCCAGCACTACCGGGACAGGACTCAATCAGCCCCAGCATTTT
TRBD1	TRBV5-5	TRBJ1-2	-	CASSLGQGLYGYTF	TGTGCCAGCAGCTTGGGACAGGGGCTCTATGGCTACACCTTC
-	TRBV4-2	TRBJ2-1	-	CASSQGVEQFF	TGTGCCAGCAGCCAAGGAGTTGAGCAGTTCTTC
TRBD2	TRBV7-9	TRBJ2-7	-	CASSWGGGYEQYF	TGTGCCAGCAGCTGGGGGGGAGGCTACGAGCAGTACTTC
-	TRBV18	TRBJ1-2	few	CASSPFSDSYGYTF	TGTGCCAGCTCACCGTTCTCGGACAGCTATGGCTACACCTTC
TRBD1	TRBV19	TRBJ2-1	-	CASRTGMGSYNEQFF	TGTGCCAGTAGGACAGGGATGGGATCCTACAATGAGCAGTTCTTC
TRBD2	TRBV5-1	TRBJ2-5	few	CASSLDGSGQETQYF	TGCGCCAGCAGCTTGGATGGTAGCGGGCAAGAGACCCAGTACTTC
TRBD1	TRBV11-2	TRBJ2-2	-	CATRTGRSGELFF	TGTGCCACCCGGACAGGACGATCCGGGGAGCTGTTTTTT
-	TRBV19	TRBJ1-5	few	CASSDRAGSNQPQHF	TGTGCCAGTAGTGACCGAGCAGGGAGCAATCAGCCCCAGCATTTT
-	TRBV11-3	TRBJ2-7	once	CASSRGVAVYEQYF	TGTGCCAGCAGCCGCGGGGTAGCAGTTTACGAGCAGTACTTC
TRBD1	TRBV7-2	TRBJ2-2	few	CASTDRGRTGELFF	TGTGCCAGCACCGACAGGGGGCGGACCGGGGAGCTGTTTTTT
-	TRBV27	TRBJ2-3	-	CASSTPGTHEYF	TGTGCCAGCAGCACTCCCGGGACACATGAGTATTTT
-	TRBV2	TRBJ1-6	-	CASSEDGGQWTPLHF	TGTGCCAGCAGTGAAGATGGAGGGCAGTGGACACCCCTCCACTTT
-	TRBV10-3	TRBJ2-7	-	CAISARVQTSYEQYF	TGTGCCATCAGTGCCAGGGTACAGACATCCTACGAGCAGTACTTC
-	TRBV9	TRBJ2-3	once	CASSVAGDGADTQYF	TGTGCCAGCAGCGTAGCAGGGGACGGGGCAGATACGCAGTATTTT
TRBD2	TRBV18	TRBJ2-1	-	CASSPIAGGPGDEQFF	TGTGCCAGCTCACCCATAGCGGGGGGGCCTGGAGATGAGCAGTTCTTC
-	TRBV7-9	TRBJ1-5	-	CASSPYLGSNQPQHF	TGTGCCAGCAGCCCGTACCTAGGTAGCAATCAGCCCCAGCATTTT
TRBD2	TRBV4-2	TRBJ2-1	few	CASSQVSGGGYNEQFF	TGTGCCAGCAGCCAGGTAAGCGGCGGGGGATACAATGAGCAGTTCTTC
-	TRBV2	TRBJ2-7	-	CASMEPRRQSEQYF	TGTGCCAGCATGGAACCTCGGAGGCAGAGCGAGCAGTACTTC
TRBD1	TRBV2	TRBJ1-4	-	CASRVGQNNEKLFF	TGTGCCAGCAGGGTGGGACAGAATAATGAAAAACTGTTTTTT
-	TRBV19	TRBJ2-3	once	CASSILTGDTQYF	TGTGCCAGTAGTATACTTACGGGAGATACGCAGTATTTT
TRBD2	TRBV7-9	TRBJ2-7	-	CASSRLAGGSAYEQYF	TGTGCCAGCAGCCGTCTGGCGGGGGGATCCGCCTACGAGCAGTACTTC
-	TRBV6-5	TRBJ2-1	-	CASSSTNSYNEQFF	TGTGCCAGCAGTTCCACTAACTCCTACAATGAGCAGTTCTTC
-	TRBV7-9	TRBJ1-2	-	CASSLVELFSHGYTF	TGTGCCAGCAGCTTAGTGGAACTATTTAGCCATGGCTACACCTTC
-	TRBV10-1	TRBJ2-2	-	CASSEETGELFF	TGCGCCAGCAGTGAGGAGACCGGGGAGCTGTTTTTT
-	TRBV29-1	TRBJ1-5	-	CSVRLQHF	TGCAGCGTCAGGTTACAGCATTTT
-	TRBV6-5	TRBJ1-6	-	CASSYSGRDSPLHF	TGTGCCAGCAGTTACTCGGGGAGGGATTCACCCCTCCACTTT
-	TRBV10-2	TRBJ2-7	-	CASRAPAAQYF	TGCGCCAGCAGGGCCCCCGCGGCGCAGTACTTC
TRBD1	TRBV13	TRBJ2-7	-	CASSHAGQAPYEQYF	TGTGCCAGCAGCCACGCTGGACAGGCCCCCTACGAGCAGTACTTC
-	TRBV4-1	TRBJ1-2	-	CASSSLAGRGHYGYTF	TGCGCCAGCAGCTCACTAGCTGGCCGGGGACACTATGGCTACACCTTC
-	TRBV11-2	TRBJ1-5	-	CASSSQDSNQPQHF	TGTGCCAGCAGCTCACAAGATAGCAATCAGCCCCAGCATTTT
-	TRBV7-9	TRBJ2-1	-	CASSLAQGNEQFF	TGTGCCAGCAGCTTAGCTCAGGGCAATGAGCAGTTCTTC
TRBD1	TRBV18	TRBJ2-7	few	CASSATGSSYEQYF	TGTGCCAGCTCCGCGACAGGGAGTTCCTACGAGCAGTACTTC
TRBD2	TRBV6-1	TRBJ2-5	-	CASSELAGGQGTQYF	TGTGCCAGCAGTGAACTTGCGGGGGGGCAAGGGACCCAGTACTTC